Listed below are T cell receptor beta chains from one sample, sequenced in a study of identical twins. Each CDR3 protein is one row after TCRdb ran MiXCR on the 5' RACE reads. Among approximately 94,000 distinct CDR3 sequences listed, about 6% were seen once. The sequenced sample was memory T cells sorted from blood. The receptor set was obtained from a woman aged 45-59 years in good health. The CDR3 runs from the conserved cysteine through the conserved F or W. D genes are given only for firm matches. Only part of the rows carry a size: once, few, many, or a class if the clone is expanded.

J,size,D,V,length,CDR3,DNA
TRBJ2-6,many,.,TRBV5-6,13,CASSATGANVLTF,TGTGCCAGCAGCGCGACTGGGGCCAACGTCCTGACTTTC
TRBJ2-7,many,TRBD2,TRBV12-3/TRBV12-4,15,CASSPPGLAGYEQYF,TGTGCCAGCAGCCCACCGGGACTAGCGGGCTACGAGCAGTACTTC
TRBJ2-1,few,TRBD2,TRBV5-1,19,CASSPIQGTTSGRNYEQFF,TGCGCCAGCAGCCCCATACAGGGAACGACTAGCGGGAGAAACTATGAGCAGTTCTTC
TRBJ2-1,.,.,TRBV29-1,12,CSHINSYNEQFF,TGCAGCCACATTAACTCCTACAATGAGCAGTTCTTC
TRBJ2-1,.,TRBD1,TRBV20-1,14,CSAARDSYYNEQFF,TGCAGTGCTGCCCGGGACAGCTATTACAATGAGCAGTTCTTC
TRBJ2-2,many,TRBD1,TRBV5-1,18,CASLTDPGTGPNTGELFF,TGCGCCAGCCTAACAGATCCCGGGACAGGGCCGAACACCGGGGAGCTGTTTTTT
TRBJ2-5,.,.,TRBV7-2,16,CASSLGAATSWETQYF,TGTGCCAGCAGCTTGGGCGCCGCGACTAGTTGGGAGACCCAGTACTTC
TRBJ2-2,many,TRBD1,TRBV20-1,17,CSARDTNRGQNTGELFF,TGCAGTGCTAGAGATACTAACAGGGGACAAAACACCGGGGAGCTGTTTTTT
TRBJ1-2,few,.,TRBV29-1,12,CSVATGGYGYTF,TGCAGCGTGGCCACAGGAGGCTATGGCTACACCTTC
TRBJ2-1,few,.,TRBV7-2,13,CASSPGIMREQFF,TGTGCCAGCAGCCCCGGGATTATGCGGGAGCAGTTCTTC
TRBJ2-1,few,TRBD2,TRBV3-1,16,CASSQELAGAYNEQFF,TGTGCCAGCAGCCAAGAGTTAGCGGGGGCCTACAATGAGCAGTTCTTC
TRBJ1-5,.,.,TRBV5-4,15,CASSLGPKSDQPQHF,TGTGCCAGCAGCCTGGGGCCTAAATCCGATCAGCCCCAGCATTTT
TRBJ2-1,many,.,TRBV7-9,15,CASSLAGPMNNEQFF,TGTGCCAGCAGCTTAGCAGGACCGATGAACAATGAGCAGTTCTTC
TRBJ1-2,many,.,TRBV3-1,12,CASSQPGGGYTF,TGTGCCAGCAGCCAGCCCGGGGGTGGCTACACCTTC
TRBJ1-2,many,TRBD1,TRBV5-1,15,CASSLRTGVQGGYTF,TGCGCCAGCAGCTTACGGACAGGGGTACAGGGTGGCTACACCTTC
TRBJ1-5,many,.,TRBV19,14,CASMARDSNQPQHF,TGTGCCAGTATGGCCAGGGATAGCAATCAGCCCCAGCATTTT
TRBJ1-1,few,TRBD1,TRBV11-3,15,CASRAVGQGNTEAFF,TGTGCCAGCAGGGCAGTTGGACAGGGCAACACTGAAGCTTTCTTT
TRBJ2-6,.,.,TRBV7-9,20,CDSSLAQGGSRISGANVLTF,TGCGACAGCAGCTTAGCGCAGGGGGGCTCCCGCATCTCTGGGGCCAACGTCCTGACTTTC
TRBJ1-1,many,TRBD1,TRBV5-1,12,CASSYDRDQAFF,TGCGCCAGCAGCTACGACAGGGACCAGGCTTTCTTT
TRBJ2-1,many,.,TRBV5-1,14,CASSPSDSYNEQFF,TGCGCCAGCAGCCCCTCTGATTCCTACAATGAGCAGTTCTTC
TRBJ2-3,few,TRBD2,TRBV2,15,CASSSTSRSTDTQYF,TGTGCCAGCAGTTCGACTAGCCGCAGCACAGATACGCAGTATTTT